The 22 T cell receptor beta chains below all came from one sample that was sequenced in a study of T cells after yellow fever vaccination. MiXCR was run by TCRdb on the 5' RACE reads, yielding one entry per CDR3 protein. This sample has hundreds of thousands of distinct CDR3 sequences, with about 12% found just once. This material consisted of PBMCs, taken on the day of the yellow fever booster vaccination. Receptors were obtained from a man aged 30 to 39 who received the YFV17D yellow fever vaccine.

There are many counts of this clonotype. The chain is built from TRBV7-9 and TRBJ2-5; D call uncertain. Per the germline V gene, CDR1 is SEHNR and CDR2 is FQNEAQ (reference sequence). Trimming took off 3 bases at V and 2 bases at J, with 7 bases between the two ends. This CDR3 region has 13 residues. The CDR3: CASSFRWQETQYF. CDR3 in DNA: TGTGCCAGCAGCTTCCGTTGGCAAGAGACCCAGTACTTC.

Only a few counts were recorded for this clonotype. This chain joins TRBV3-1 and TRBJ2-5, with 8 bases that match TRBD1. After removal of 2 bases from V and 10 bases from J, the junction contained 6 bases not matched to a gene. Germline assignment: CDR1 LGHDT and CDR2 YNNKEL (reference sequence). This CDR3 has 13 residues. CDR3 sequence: CASSQFATGDQYF. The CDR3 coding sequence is TGTGCCAGCAGCCAATTCGCGACAGGGGACCAGTACTTC.

CDR3 sequence: CASSLEGFEQFF. CDR3 nucleotide sequence: TGCGCCAGCAGCTTGGAGGGATTTGAGCAGTTCTTC. J is TRBJ2-1 and V is TRBV5-1; no firm D call. The CDR3 sequence is 12 residues long. The germline CDR1 and CDR2 sequences are SGHRS and YFSETQ. The V end was cut by 0 bases, the J end by 9 bases, with 7 bases between.

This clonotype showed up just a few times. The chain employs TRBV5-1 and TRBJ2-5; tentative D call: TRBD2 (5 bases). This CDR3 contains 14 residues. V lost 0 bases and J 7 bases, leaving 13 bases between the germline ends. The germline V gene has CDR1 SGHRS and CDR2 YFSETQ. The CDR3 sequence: CASSLGTSFGTQYF. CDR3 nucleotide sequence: TGCGCCAGCAGCTTGGGTACTAGTTTTGGGACCCAGTACTTC.

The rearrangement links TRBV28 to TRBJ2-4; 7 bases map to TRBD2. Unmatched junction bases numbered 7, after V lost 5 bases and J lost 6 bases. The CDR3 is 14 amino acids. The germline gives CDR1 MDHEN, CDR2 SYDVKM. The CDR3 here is CASSLGLGRNIQYF. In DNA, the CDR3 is TGTGCCAGCAGTCTCGGACTAGGTAGAAACATTCAGTACTTC.

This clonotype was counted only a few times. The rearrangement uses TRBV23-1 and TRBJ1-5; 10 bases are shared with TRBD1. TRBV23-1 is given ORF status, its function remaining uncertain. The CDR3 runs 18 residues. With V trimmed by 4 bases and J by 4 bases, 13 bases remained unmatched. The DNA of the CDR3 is TGCGCCAGCAGTCGACTAAGTCCCCGGGACAGGGGAAATCAGCCCCAGCATTTT. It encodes CASSRLSPRDRGNQPQHF.

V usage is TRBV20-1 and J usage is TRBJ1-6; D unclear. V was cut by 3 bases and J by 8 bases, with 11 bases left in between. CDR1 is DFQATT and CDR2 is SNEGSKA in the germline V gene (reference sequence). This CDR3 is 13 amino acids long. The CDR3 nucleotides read TGCAGTGCTAGCGCAAGTGCGGATTCACCCCTCCACTTT. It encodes CSASASADSPLHF.

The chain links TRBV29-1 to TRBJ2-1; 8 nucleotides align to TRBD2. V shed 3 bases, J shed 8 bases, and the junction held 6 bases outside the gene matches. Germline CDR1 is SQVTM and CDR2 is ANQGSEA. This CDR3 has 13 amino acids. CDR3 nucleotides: TGCAGCGTTGAGAGGAGCGGGAGTTATGAGCAGTTCTTC. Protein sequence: CSVERSGSYEQFF.

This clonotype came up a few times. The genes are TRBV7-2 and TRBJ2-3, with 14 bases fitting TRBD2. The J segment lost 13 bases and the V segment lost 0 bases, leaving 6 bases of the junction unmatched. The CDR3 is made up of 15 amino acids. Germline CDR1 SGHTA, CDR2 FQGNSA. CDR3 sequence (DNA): TGTGCCAGCAGCTTAGCGGGACTAGCGGGAGAAGAAGAGTATTTT. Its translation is CASSLAGLAGEEEYF.

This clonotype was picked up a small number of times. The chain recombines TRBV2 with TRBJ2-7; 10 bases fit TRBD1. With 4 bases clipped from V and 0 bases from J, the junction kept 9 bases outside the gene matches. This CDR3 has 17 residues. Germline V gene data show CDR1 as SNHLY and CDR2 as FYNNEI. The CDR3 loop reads CASSGVETGGLSYEQYF. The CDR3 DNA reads TGTGCCAGCAGTGGCGTGGAGACAGGGGGCCTCTCCTACGAGCAGTACTTC. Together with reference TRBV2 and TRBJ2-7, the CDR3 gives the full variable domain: EPEVTQTPSHQVTQMGQEVILRCVPISNHLYFYWYRQILGQKVEFLVSFYNNEISEKSEIFDDQFSVERPDGSNFTLKIRSTKLEDSAMYFCASSGVETGGLSYEQYFGPGTRLTVT.

The DNA for the CDR3 is TGCAGTGCCGGACTAGCGGCACTCCGTACGCAGTATTTT. Its translation: CSAGLAALRTQYF. This chain uses TRBV20-1 with TRBJ2-3; 10 bases fit TRBD2. The CDR3 length is 13 residues. The V and J ends lost 6 bases and 8 bases, in that order; junction bases with no gene match: 8. Germline CDR1 DFQATT, CDR2 SNEGSKA (reference sequence).

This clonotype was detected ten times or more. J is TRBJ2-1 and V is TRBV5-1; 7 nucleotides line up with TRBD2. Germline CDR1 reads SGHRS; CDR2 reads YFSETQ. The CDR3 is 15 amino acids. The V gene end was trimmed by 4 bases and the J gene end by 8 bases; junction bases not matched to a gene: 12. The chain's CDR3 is CASSGGGLAGDEQFF. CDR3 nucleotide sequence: TGCGCCAGCAGCGGGGGAGGATTGGCGGGAGATGAGCAGTTCTTC.

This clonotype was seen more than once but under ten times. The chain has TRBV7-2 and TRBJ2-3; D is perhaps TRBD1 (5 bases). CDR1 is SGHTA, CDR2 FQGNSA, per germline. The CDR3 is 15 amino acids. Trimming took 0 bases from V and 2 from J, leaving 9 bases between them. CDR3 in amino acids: CASSLAGADTDTQYF. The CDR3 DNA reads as TGTGCCAGCAGCTTAGCAGGGGCGGACACAGATACGCAGTATTTT. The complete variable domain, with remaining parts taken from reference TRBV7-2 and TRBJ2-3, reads GAGVSQSPSNKVTEKGKDVELRCDPISGHTALYWYRQSLGQGLEFLIYFQGNSAPDKSGLPSDRFSAERTGGSVSTLTIQRTQQEDSAVYLCASSLAGADTDTQYFGPGTRLTVL.

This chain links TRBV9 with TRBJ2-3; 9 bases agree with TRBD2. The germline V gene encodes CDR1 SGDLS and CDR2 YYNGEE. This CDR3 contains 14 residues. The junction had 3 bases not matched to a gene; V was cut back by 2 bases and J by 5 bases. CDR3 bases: TGTGCCAGCAGCGTTAGCGGGAGTGGAGATACGCAGTATTTT. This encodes CASSVSGSGDTQYF.

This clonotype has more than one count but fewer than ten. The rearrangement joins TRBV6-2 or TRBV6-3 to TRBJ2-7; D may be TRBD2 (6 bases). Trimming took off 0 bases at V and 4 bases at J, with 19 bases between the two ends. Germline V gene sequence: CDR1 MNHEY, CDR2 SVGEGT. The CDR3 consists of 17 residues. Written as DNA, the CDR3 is TGTGCCAGCAGTTACTCTGCATCGCCGGTGGGGGGATACGAGCAGTACTTC. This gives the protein CASSYSASPVGGYEQYF.

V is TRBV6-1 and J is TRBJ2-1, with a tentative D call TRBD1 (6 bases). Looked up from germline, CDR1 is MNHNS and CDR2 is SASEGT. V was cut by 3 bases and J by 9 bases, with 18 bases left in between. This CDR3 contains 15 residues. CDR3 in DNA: TGTGCCAGCAGTGATGACAGGACTCACCGCGGTGAGCAGTTCTTC. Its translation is CASSDDRTHRGEQFF.

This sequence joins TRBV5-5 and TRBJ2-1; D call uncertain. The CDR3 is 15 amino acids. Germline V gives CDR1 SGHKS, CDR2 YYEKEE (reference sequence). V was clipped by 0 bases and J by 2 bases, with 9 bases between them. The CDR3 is CASSLEADPYNEQFF. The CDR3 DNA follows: TGTGCCAGCAGCTTGGAAGCAGACCCCTACAATGAGCAGTTCTTC.

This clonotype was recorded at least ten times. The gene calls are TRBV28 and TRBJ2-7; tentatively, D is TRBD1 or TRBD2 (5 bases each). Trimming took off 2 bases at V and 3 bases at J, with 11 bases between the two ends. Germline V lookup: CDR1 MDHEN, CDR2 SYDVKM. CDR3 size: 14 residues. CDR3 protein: CASSLEGRYYEQYF. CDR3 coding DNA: TGTGCCAGCAGTTTAGAGGGGCGGTACTACGAGCAGTACTTC.

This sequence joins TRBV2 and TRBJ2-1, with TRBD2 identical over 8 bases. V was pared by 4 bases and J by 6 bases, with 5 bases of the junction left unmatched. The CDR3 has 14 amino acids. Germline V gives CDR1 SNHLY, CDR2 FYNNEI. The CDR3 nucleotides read TGTGCCAGCAGTGTGGGACTAGGAGGCAATGAGCAGTTCTTC. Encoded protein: CASSVGLGGNEQFF.

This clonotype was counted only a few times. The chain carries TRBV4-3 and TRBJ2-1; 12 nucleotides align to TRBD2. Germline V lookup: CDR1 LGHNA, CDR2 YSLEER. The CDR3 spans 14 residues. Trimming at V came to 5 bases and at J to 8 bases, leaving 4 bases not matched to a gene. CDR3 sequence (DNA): TGCGCCAGCAGCGCAGGACTAGCGGGACATGAGCAGTTCTTC. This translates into CASSAGLAGHEQFF.

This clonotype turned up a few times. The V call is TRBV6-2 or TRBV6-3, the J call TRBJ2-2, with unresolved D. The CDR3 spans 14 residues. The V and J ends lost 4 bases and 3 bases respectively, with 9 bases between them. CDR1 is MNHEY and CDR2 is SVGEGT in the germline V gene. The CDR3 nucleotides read TGTGCCAGCAGTTCCCTTGGTCACACCGGGGAGCTGTTTTTT. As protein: CASSSLGHTGELFF.

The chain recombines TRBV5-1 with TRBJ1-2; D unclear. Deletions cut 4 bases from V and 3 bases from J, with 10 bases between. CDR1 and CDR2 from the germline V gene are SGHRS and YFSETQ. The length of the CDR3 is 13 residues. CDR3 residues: CASSPAQDYGYTF. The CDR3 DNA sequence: TGCGCCAGCAGCCCCGCCCAGGACTATGGCTACACCTTC.